These T cell receptor beta chains were read from a single sample in a study of blood T cell repertoires in COVID-19. Sequencing used immunoSEQ multiplex PCR; TCRdb keeps in-frame clones, though not all of them. Seen here are 150,000 to 200,000 clones, 70% to 85% observed once, and the top ten hold over 20%. Sequenced sample: peripheral blood. The receptor set was obtained from a woman of 80 years or more with acute or convalescent COVID-19. CDR3s leave out the opening cysteine and the closing phenylalanine or tryptophan. Each record gives: J gene, V gene, CDR3 length, CDR3 protein.

TRBJ1-5,TRBV6-2/TRBV6-3,13,ASSSRDILNQPQH
TRBJ2-7,TRBV30,18,AWSVQPWGLAGESTYEQY
TRBJ1-2,TRBV3-1/TRBV3-2,13,VSRPSGRVDYGYT
TRBJ1-1,TRBV4-3,12,ASSQDSGNTEAF
TRBJ2-3,TRBV10-3,12,AISTSGSTDTQY
TRBJ2-1,TRBV5-1,14,ASSLGTREGDNEQF
TRBJ1-1,TRBV28,14,ASSFMDRSMNTEAF
TRBJ1-1,TRBV19,12,ASSISGAETEAF
TRBJ2-1,TRBV7-6,16,ASSPEASGRAGDNEQF
TRBJ2-4,TRBV30,13,AWSLLAGALDIQY
TRBJ1-5,TRBV18,13,ASSPPWSSNQPQH
TRBJ2-1,TRBV5-1,13,ASSSTGTRPNEQF
TRBJ1-1,TRBV5-6,10,ASSFRRTEAF
TRBJ2-1,TRBV9,15,ASSPGMASGPNNEQF
TRBJ2-3,TRBV9,10,ASSVQTDTQY
TRBJ1-2,TRBV9,11,ASSVGTDYGYT
TRBJ2-7,TRBV21-1,13,ASSKTAGNSYEQY
TRBJ1-1,TRBV12-5,13,ASGWAGQANTEAF
TRBJ2-2,TRBV5-1,11,ASSLGFAGELF
TRBJ1-1,TRBV5-1,15,ASSLGWGKGRTTEAF
TRBJ2-5,TRBV4-2,16,ASSHRELAGGGQETQY
TRBJ2-1,TRBV18,12,ASSPGSGYNEQF
TRBJ2-7,TRBV7-9,12,ASRPPGGTYEQY
TRBJ1-6,TRBV7-2,13,ASSLGQGGNSPLH
TRBJ2-5,TRBV14,11,ASSPRTGETQY
TRBJ2-3,TRBV3-1/TRBV3-2,16,ASSRTFRTGGPTDTQY